The clone carrying this T cell receptor beta chain has a handful of counts. Its antigen remains unidentified. There are 11 residues in the CDR3. Germline CDR1 is WSHSY and CDR2 is SAAADI. V gave up 6 bases and J gave up 8 bases, with 10 bases separating them. Molecular-barcoded quantitative 5'-RACE produced these TCR beta libraries. TCRdb analysed the 5' RACE reads with MiXCR anew, one entry per CDR3 protein. The sample holds about 250,000 distinct CDR3 sequences; roughly a third are singletons and the top ten take about 4.2%. This entry is derived from a study of CD8 T cells in ankylosing spondylitis. Broader study findings: Seemingly characteristic of ankylosing spondylitis blood was a TCR beta motif consisting of several highly homologous variants. Matched synovial fluid from ankylosing spondylitis patients was reported to be enriched for disease-linked clones. Relatively scarce in peripheral blood, disease-linked clones were CD8+.

This TCR was recovered from a male donor with ankylosing spondylitis or in good health (not recorded which). The source material was blood, either unsorted or a sorted T cell fraction (not recorded which). The V and J genes are TRBV10-2 and TRBJ1-2; D is uncertain. The CDR3 sequence: CASRVGAGYTF. As DNA, the CDR3 is TGCGCCAGCAGAGTGGGAGCCGGCTACACCTTC.